This paragraph reports one T cell receptor (beta chain). Germline CDR1 and CDR2: GTSNPN and SVGIG (reference sequence). The CDR3 spans 13 residues. With 1 base clipped from V and 6 bases from J, the junction kept 2 bases outside the gene matches. This sample was included in a study of OX40 agonist ivuxolimab in advanced cancers. Libraries were prepared by immunoSEQ multiplex PCR; TCRdb keeps only in-frame clonotypes and omits some of them. The sample includes fewer than 40,000 clones, about 70% seen only once; the top ten take around 20%. This receptor was obtained from an adult with an advanced solid tumor such as melanoma, head and neck, liver or kidney cancer. This chain uses TRBV30 with TRBJ1-5; 8 nucleotides agree with TRBD1. This sample comprised CD4+ or CD8+ T cells sorted from blood, obtained in a trial of the OX40 agonist ivuxolimab. DNA for the CDR3: TGTGCCTGGAGTGCAGGGGGCGGTCAGCCCCAGCATTTT. Translation: CAWSAGGGQPQHF.